This TCR beta chain was captured in a study of blood T cell repertoires in COVID-19. Germline V gene data show CDR1 as GTSNPN and CDR2 as SVGIG (reference sequence). The CDR3 runs to 16 residues. V dropped 0 bases and J dropped 1; count of bases not matched to a gene: 7. The table came from immunoSEQ multiplex PCR; TCRdb's copy has only in-frame clones and leaves some out. Altogether 130,000 to 150,000 clones are present, roughly 80% being singletons, with the ten largest covering about 9.2%. The V gene is TRBV30, the J gene TRBJ2-5; TRBD2 agrees at 8 bases. The sequencing sample was made of PBMCs or T cells enriched from blood (not recorded which). This receptor was identified in a man between 45 and 60 years old who had recovered from COVID-19. For the CDR3, the DNA is TGTGCCTGGAGTGTCACGCGGGGGGCATCCCAAGAGACCCAGTACTTC. The encoded protein is CAWSVTRGASQETQYF.